This TCR beta chain originates from a study of early T cells in non-severe SARS-CoV-2 infection. This clonotype was counted a few times. One entry per CDR3 protein, called by TCRdb with MiXCR from the 5' RACE reads. The sample shows roughly 83,000 distinct CDR3 sequences, 10% of them seen only once. The V end was cut by 1 base, the J end by 0 bases, with 8 bases between. This CDR3 comprises 15 residues. From germline, CDR1 is SGHAT and CDR2 FQNNGV. The sample here was whole blood, taken at baseline. This sequence joins TRBV11-2 and TRBJ2-3; no reliable D call. The TCR comes from an adult who was a healthcare worker with PCR-confirmed SARS-CoV-2 infection or an uninfected control (not recorded which). CDR3 sequence: CASSLGTRSTDTQYF. In DNA form, the CDR3 reads TGTGCCAGCAGCTTAGGTACCCGGAGCACAGATACGCAGTATTTT.